The clone carrying this TCR beta chain has at least ten counts. Antigen specificity is unknown. This entry belongs to a study of T cells in Graves' hyperthyroidism and ophthalmopathy. Inclusion characteristics of ophthalmopathy patients comprised a Clinical Activity Score of at least 3, a NOSPECS grade of at least 4, and duration under 3 months. The authors obtained PBMCs from about 9 ml of fresh peripheral blood. Using RNA transcripts as the source, TCR beta CDR3 regions were amplified. An initial round of RT-PCR targeting the TCR CDR3 relied on the HTBI primer set. TCRdb called the multiplex PCR reads again in MiXCR, with one record for every CDR3 protein. This table has around 600,000 distinct CDR3 sequences, more than 13% appearing once. Germline V CDR1 and CDR2: SNHLY, FYNNEI. The germline V and J ends were trimmed by 3 bases and 3 bases, with 2 bases remaining between them. The CDR3 totals 11 residues.

Study results and caveats: Before onset, by a median of approximately 6.2 months, the model predicted ophthalmopathy. Most thyroid clonotypes expanded above 0.001 were also detected in blood.

The source is a woman aged 18-29 years with Graves' ophthalmopathy. The chain recombines TRBV2 with TRBJ2-5; the D is unclear. Sequencing was carried out using blood. The CDR3 protein is CASSEEETQYF. The CDR3 nucleotides read TGTGCCAGCAGTGAGGAAGAGACCCAGTACTTC.